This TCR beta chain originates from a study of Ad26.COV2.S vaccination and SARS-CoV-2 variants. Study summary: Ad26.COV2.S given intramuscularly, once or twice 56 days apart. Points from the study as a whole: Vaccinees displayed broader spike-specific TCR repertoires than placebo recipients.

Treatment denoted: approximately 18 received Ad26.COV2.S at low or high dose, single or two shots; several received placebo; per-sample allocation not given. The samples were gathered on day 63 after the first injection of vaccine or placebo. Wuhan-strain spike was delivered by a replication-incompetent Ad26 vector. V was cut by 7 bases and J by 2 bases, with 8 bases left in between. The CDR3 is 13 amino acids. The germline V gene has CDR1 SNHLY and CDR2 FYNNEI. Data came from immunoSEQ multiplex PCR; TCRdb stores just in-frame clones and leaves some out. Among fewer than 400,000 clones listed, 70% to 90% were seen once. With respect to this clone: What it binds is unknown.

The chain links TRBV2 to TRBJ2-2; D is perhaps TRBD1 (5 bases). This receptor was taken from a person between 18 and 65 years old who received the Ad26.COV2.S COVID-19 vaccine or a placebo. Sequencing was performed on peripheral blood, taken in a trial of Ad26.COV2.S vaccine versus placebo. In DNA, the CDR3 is TGTGCCAGCACGGACACCAACACCGGGGAGCTGTTTTTT. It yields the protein CASTDTNTGELFF.